This T cell receptor beta chain was found in a study of spatial heterogeneity in lung cancer. Time point of the sample: sample taken at primary tumor resection. Whole RNA obtained from tumor, nontumor lung or frozen PBMC underwent sequencing without sorting. TCRdb reanalysed the 5' RACE reads using MiXCR and keeps one entry per CDR3 protein. The table shows 65,000 to 85,000 distinct CDR3 sequences, with 15% to 25% occurring only once. This clonotype was seen a handful of times. The sample was PBMCs, taken at surgery. This TCR was recovered from a male donor with early-stage non-small cell lung cancer.

The CDR3 nucleotides read TGTGCCAGCAGTGGAAGACAGGGGGGGGAAAAACTGTTTTTT. This encodes CASSGRQGGEKLFF. The chain links TRBV2 to TRBJ1-4; 9 bases are a match to TRBD1. V was clipped by 4 bases and J by 8 bases; unmatched bases: 5. Germline loops: CDR1 SNHLY, CDR2 FYNNEI. This CDR3 has 14 amino acids.